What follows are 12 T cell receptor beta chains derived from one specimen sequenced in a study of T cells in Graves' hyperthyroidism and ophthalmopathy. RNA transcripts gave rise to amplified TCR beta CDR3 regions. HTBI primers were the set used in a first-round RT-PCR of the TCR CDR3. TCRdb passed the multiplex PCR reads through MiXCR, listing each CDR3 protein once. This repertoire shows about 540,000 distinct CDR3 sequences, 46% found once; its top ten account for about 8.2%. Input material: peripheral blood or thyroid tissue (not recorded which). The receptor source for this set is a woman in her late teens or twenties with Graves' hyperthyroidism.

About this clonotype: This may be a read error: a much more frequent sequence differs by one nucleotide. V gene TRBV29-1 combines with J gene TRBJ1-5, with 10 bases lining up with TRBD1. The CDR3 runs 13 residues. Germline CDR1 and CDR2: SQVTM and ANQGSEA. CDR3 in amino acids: CNAGTGVGQPQHF. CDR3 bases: TGCAACGCCGGGACAGGGGTTGGTCAGCCCCAGCATTTT.

CDR3 DNA sequence: TGTGCCAGCAGCTTCACCCCCAGGGCCATTTCAACCTACGAGCAGTACTTC. It yields the protein CASSFTPRAISTYEQYF. The genes are TRBV7-9 and TRBJ2-7; D is perhaps TRBD1 (5 bases). The germline V gene encodes CDR1 SEHNR and CDR2 FQNEAQ (reference sequence). The CDR3 consists of 17 residues. V was trimmed by 3 bases and J by 2 bases, leaving 20 bases between them. The full variable domain, its missing parts supplied by reference TRBV7-9 and TRBJ2-7, is DTGVSQNPRHKITKRGQNVTFRCDPISEHNRLYWYRQTLGQGPEFLTYFQNEAQLEKSRLLSDRFSAERPKGSFSTLEIQRTEQGDSAMYLCASSFTPRAISTYEQYFGPGTRLTVT.

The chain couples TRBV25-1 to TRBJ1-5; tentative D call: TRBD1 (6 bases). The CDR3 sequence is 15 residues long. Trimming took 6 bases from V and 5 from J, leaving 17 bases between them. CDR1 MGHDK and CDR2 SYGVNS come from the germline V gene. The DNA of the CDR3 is TGTGCCAGCAGCCTTACAGGGTATCATGATCAGCCCCAGCATTTT. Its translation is CASSLTGYHDQPQHF.

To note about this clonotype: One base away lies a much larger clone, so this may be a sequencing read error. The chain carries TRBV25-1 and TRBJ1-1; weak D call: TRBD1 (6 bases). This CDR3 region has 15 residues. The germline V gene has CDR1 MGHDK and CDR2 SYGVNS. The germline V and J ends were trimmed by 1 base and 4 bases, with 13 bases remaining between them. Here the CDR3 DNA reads TGTGCCAGCAGTGAATCTGGAAGGGGGGGCACTGAAGCTTTCTTT. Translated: CASSESGRGGTEAFF.

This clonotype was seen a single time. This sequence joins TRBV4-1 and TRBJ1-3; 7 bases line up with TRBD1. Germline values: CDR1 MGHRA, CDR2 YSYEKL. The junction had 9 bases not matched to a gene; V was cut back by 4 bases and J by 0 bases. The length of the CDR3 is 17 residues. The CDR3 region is CASSLSGQPSSGNTIYF. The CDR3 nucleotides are TGCGCCAGCAGCCTCTCGGGACAGCCAAGCTCTGGAAACACCATATATTTT.

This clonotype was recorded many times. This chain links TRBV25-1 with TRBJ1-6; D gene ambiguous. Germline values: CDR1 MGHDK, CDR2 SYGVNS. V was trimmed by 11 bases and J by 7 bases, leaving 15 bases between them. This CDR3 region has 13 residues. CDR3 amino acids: CAQREGRNSPLHF. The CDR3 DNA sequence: TGTGCCCAACGGGAGGGTCGGAATTCACCCCTCCACTTT.

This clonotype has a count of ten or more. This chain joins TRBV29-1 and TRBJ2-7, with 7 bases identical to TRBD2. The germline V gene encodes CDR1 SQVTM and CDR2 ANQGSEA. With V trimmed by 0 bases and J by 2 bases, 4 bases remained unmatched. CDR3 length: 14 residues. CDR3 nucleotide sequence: TGCAGCGTTGAAGAGGCTAGCGGCCCCTACGAGCAGTACTTC. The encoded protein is CSVEEASGPYEQYF.

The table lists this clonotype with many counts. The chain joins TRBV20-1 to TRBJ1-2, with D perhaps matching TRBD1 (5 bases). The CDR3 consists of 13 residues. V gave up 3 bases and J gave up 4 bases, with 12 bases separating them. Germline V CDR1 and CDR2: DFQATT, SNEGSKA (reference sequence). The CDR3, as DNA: TGCAGTGCTAGCACCGGGACGATCTATGGCTACACCTTC. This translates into CSASTGTIYGYTF.

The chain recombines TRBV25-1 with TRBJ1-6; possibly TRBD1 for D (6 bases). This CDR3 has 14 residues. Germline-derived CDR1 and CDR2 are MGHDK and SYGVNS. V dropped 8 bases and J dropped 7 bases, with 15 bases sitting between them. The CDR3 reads CASVKTGSNSPLHF. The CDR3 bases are TGTGCCAGCGTAAAAACAGGGAGCAATTCACCCCTCCACTTT.

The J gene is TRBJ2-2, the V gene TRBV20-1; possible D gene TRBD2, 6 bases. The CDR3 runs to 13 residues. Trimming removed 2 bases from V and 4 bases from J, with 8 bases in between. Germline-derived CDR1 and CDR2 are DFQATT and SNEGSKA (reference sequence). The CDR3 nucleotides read TGCAGTGCTAGACATAGCGGCACCGGGGAGCTGTTTTTT. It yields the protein CSARHSGTGELFF.

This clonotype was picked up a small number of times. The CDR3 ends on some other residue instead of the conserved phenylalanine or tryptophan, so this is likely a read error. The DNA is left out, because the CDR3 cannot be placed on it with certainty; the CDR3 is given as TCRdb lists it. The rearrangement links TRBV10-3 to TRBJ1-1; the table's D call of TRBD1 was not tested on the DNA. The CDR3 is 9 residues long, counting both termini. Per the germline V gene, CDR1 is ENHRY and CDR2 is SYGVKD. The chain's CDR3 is CAISDISGT.

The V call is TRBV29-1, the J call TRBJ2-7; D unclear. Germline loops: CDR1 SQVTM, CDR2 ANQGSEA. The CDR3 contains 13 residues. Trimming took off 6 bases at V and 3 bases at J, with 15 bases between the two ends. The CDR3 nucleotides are TGCAGCGTCCCGTTGATCGGAAGCTACGAGCAGTACTTC. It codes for CSVPLIGSYEQYF.